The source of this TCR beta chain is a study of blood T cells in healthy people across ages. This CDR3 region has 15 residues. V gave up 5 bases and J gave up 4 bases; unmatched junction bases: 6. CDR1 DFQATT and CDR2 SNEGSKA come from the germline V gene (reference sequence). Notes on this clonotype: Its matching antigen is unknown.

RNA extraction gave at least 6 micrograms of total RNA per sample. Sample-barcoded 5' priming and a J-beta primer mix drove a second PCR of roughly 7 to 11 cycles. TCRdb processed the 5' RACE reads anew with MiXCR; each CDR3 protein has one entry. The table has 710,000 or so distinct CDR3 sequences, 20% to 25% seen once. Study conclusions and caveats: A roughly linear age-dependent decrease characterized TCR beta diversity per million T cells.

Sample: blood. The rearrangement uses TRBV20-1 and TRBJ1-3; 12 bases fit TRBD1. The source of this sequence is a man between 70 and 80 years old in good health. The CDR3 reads CSAARDRGLGNTIYF. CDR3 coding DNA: TGCAGTGCTGCCCGGGACAGGGGGCTCGGAAACACCATATATTTT.